The source of this T cell receptor (beta chain) is a study of CD8 T cells in Susac syndrome. Study-wide points: CD8+ clonal expansion in Susac peaked in TEMRA cells and active patients.

A quantity of about 0.5 to 1 ug RNA underwent reverse transcription using random hexamers. Coverage of TCR beta CDR3 amplification by immunoSEQ multiplex PCR extended to 54 Vbeta and 13 Jbeta. TCRdb processed the immunoSEQ multiplex PCR reads anew with MiXCR; each CDR3 protein has one entry. The sample lists 100,000 to 150,000 distinct CDR3 sequences, around 94% occurring once. The study sequenced TCR beta in blood CD8+ and CD4+ T cells. In regard to this clonotype: Its target is unknown.

Trimming shortened V by 2 bases and J by 0 bases, and 8 bases separated the two germline ends. The CDR3 is 16 residues long. CDR1 is MNHNS, CDR2 SASEGT, per germline. The genes are TRBV6-1 and TRBJ2-6, with a weak D call TRBD1 (6 bases). Sequenced: CD8+ T cells from PBMCs. The origin of this receptor is a human donor with Susac syndrome. CDR3 sequence: CASSESTGSGANVLTF. CDR3 bases: TGTGCCAGCAGTGAATCGACAGGCTCTGGGGCCAACGTCCTGACTTTC.